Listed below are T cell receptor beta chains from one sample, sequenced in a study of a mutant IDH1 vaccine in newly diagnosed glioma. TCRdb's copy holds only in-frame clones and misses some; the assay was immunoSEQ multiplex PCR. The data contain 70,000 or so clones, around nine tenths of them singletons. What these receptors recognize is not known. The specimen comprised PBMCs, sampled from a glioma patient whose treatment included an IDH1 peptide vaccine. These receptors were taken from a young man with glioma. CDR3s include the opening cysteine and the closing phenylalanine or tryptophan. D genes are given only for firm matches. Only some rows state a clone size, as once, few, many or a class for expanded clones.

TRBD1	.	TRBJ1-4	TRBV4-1	TGCGCCAGCAGCGGATGGCCCCAAGAGGGGGCCTTCAATGAAAAACTGTTTTTT	CASSGWPQEGAFNEKLFF
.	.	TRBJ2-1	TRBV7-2	TGTGCTTCCGGGGGCTTTCGTGCCTACAATGAGCAGTTCTTC	CASGGFRAYNEQFF
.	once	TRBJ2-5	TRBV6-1	TGTGCCAGCAGTGAAGAGCTAAGGGGCCGACAAGAGACCCAGTACTTC	CASSEELRGRQETQYF
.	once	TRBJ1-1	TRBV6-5	TGTGCCACCCGGGACTCCTCGAACACTGAAGCTTTCTTT	CATRDSSNTEAFF
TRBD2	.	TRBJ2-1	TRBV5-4	TGTGCCAGCAGCTTGAAGCTAGCGGGGTCCTACAATGAGCAGTTCTTC	CASSLKLAGSYNEQFF
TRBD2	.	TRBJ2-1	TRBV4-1	TGCGCCAGCAGCCAAGAGAGAGTACTAGCGGAGGTCCACAATGAGCAGTTCTTC	CASSQERVLAEVHNEQFF
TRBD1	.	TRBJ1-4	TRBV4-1	TGCGCCAGCAGCCACGAGACCGGGACAGGTTACGAAAAACTGTTTTTT	CASSHETGTGYEKLFF
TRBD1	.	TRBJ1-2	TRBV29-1	TGCAGCGCCGCAGGGACAGGGCAGGAAGGCTACACCTTC	CSAAGTGQEGYTF
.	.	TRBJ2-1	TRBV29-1	TGCAGCGTTGGTGAGCAGGGCAGGTCGTATGAGCAGTTCTTC	CSVGEQGRSYEQFF
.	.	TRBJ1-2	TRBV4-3	TGCGCCAGCAGCCCGCCGGGGGCGCGCTATGGCTACACCTTC	CASSPPGARYGYTF
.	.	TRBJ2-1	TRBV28	TGTGCCAGTACTCCGGGGTGGTCCTACAATGAGCAGTTCTTC	CASTPGWSYNEQFF
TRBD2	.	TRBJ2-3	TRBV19	TGTGCCAGTAGTGACGGTAGCGGGGGCCCCTCTTTCCCCAGAGGTACGCAGTATTTT	CASSDGSGGPSFPRGTQYF
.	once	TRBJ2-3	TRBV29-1	TGCAGCGTTGTGGGGGCCGGAGGGTGGGCAGATACGCAGTATTTT	CSVVGAGGWADTQYF
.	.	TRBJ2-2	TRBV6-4	TGTGCCAGCAGTGACTCAGGGACCCACACCGGGGAGCTGTTTTTT	CASSDSGTHTGELFF
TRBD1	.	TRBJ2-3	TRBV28	TGTGCCAGCAGCACCCACGCCACAGGGGGCTCGGCAGATACGCAGTATTTT	CASSTHATGGSADTQYF
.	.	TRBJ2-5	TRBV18	TGTGCCAGCTCAAGCCTAGCGCAAGAGACCCAGTACTTC	CASSSLAQETQYF
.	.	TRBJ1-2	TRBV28	TGTGCCAGCAGTTCGAGTTTGGAGAAGGAGGCTAACTATGGCTACACCTTC	CASSSSLEKEANYGYTF
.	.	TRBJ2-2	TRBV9	TGTGCCAGCAGCCCAACTGGAGAGAACACCGGGGAGCTGTTTTTT	CASSPTGENTGELFF
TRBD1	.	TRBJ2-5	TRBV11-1	TGTGCCAGCAGCTTAAGGGGACAGGGTGTCAGTCGGCAGTACTTC	CASSLRGQGVSRQYF
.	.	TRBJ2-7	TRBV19	TGTGCCAGTAGGAGCGGGACAGGAGGATACGAGCAGTACTTC	CASRSGTGGYEQYF
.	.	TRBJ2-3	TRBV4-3	TGCGCCAGCAGCCCTGGGGGCGGCCCCGGGGCAGATACGCAGTATTTT	CASSPGGGPGADTQYF
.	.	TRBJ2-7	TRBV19	TGTGCCAGTAGTATAATACGGGTTTACGAGCAGTACTTC	CASSIIRVYEQYF
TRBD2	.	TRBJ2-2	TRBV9	TGTGCCAGCAGCTCCGGGACTAGCGGGGCCGGGGAGCTGTTTTTT	CASSSGTSGAGELFF
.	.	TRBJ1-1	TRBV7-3	TGTGCCAGCAGCTCCCGTGGAGGGATGAACACTGAAGCTTTCTTT	CASSSRGGMNTEAFF
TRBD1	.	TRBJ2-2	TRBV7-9	TGTGCCAGCAGCTCGGGGACAGGGTTTGACACCGGGGAGCTGTTTTTT	CASSSGTGFDTGELFF
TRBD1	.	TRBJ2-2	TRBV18	TGTGCCAGCTCACCAGGGACAGGGGGCCGCGCGAACACCGGGGAGCTGTTTTTT	CASSPGTGGRANTGELFF
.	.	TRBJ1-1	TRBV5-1	TGCGCCAGCAGCTTTAAACCGAACACTGAAGCTTTCTTT	CASSFKPNTEAFF
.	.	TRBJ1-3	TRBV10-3	TGTGCCATCGGATGGACAGTAGGAAACACCATATATTTT	CAIGWTVGNTIYF
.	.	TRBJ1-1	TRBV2	TGTGCCAGCAGTGTAATGGGAGGGCGGGCGAACACTGAAGCTTTCTTT	CASSVMGGRANTEAFF
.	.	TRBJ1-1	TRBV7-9	TGTGCCAGCAGCTTAAAGGGGGTAATGAACACTGAAGCTTTCTTT	CASSLKGVMNTEAFF
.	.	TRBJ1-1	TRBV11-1	TGTGCCAGCACCCTACCCGGGCAGCCCAGGCACACTGAAGCTTTCTTT	CASTLPGQPRHTEAFF
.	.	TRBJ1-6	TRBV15	TGTGCCACCAGCAGAGATGGTGGGGATTTCTCACCCCTCCACTTT	CATSRDGGDFSPLHF
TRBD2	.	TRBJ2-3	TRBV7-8	TGTGCCACGGGGCTAGCGGGAAGGCAGTTTCAAGATACGCAGTATTTT	CATGLAGRQFQDTQYF
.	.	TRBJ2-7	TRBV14	TGTGCCAGCAGCCAAGATATGGGGGGACCTGTCTACGAGCAGTACTTC	CASSQDMGGPVYEQYF
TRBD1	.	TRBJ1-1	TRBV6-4	TGTGCCAGCAGTGACTTCAGGGGGACGGGAACTGAAGCTTTCTTT	CASSDFRGTGTEAFF
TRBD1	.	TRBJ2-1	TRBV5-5	TGTGCCAGCAGCTTGGCTGTCAGGGGGCTCCTTAGCCCCTACAATGAGCAGTTCTTC	CASSLAVRGLLSPYNEQFF
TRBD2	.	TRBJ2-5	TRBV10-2	TGCGCCAGCAAAGGGACTAGCCAAGAGACCCAGTACTTC	CASKGTSQETQYF
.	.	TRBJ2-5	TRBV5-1	TGCGCCGGCAGTCCGGGGAGTACCCAAGAGACCCAGTACTTC	CAGSPGSTQETQYF
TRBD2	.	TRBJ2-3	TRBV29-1	TGCAGCGTTGGGACTAGCGGGAGGCCTACAGATACGCAGTATTTT	CSVGTSGRPTDTQYF
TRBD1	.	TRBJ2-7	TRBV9	TGTGCCAGCAGCCTTCGGACAGGGGGCGCGGGCGAGCAGTACTTC	CASSLRTGGAGEQYF
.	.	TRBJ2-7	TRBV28	TGTGCCAGCAGTTTATTCGCCCCCGAGCAGTACTTC	CASSLFAPEQYF
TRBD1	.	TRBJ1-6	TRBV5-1	TGCGCCAGCAGCTTAAGGGACAGCGATTCACCCCTCCACTTT	CASSLRDSDSPLHF
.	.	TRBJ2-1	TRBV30	TGTGCCTGGAATGGGCCCGGGGATGAGCAGTTCTTC	CAWNGPGDEQFF
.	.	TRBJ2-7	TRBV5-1	TGCGCCAGCAGCTTGTTACGAGGGATCGAGCAGTACTTC	CASSLLRGIEQYF
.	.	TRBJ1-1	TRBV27	TGTGCCAGTCGGGCAGCTTTCATGAACACTGAAGCTTTCTTT	CASRAAFMNTEAFF
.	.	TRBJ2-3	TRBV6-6	TGTGCCAGCCAAAGCACAGATACGCAGTATTTT	CASQSTDTQYF
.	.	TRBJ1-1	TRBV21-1	TGTGCCAGCAGCATCCCTGGACAGGGGACGAACACTGAAGCTTTCTTT	CASSIPGQGTNTEAFF
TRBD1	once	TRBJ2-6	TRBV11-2	TGTGCCAGCAGCGCCCTGACAGGGTTTCGCTCTGGGGCCAACGTCCTGACTTTC	CASSALTGFRSGANVLTF
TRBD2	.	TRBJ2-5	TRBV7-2	TGTGCCAGCAGCTTAAAGGGGACTAGCGGTGGGGAGACCCAGTACTTC	CASSLKGTSGGETQYF
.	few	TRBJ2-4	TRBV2	TGTGCCAGCAGAGAGGGGGTTAATAACATTCAGTACTTC	CASREGVNNIQYF
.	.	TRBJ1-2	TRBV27	TGTGCCAGCAGTTTAACCCTCTCTCCGGCGGATGGCTACACCTTC	CASSLTLSPADGYTF